The 32 T cell receptor beta chains given below trace back to one sample, sequenced in a study of neoadjuvant anti-PD-1 for oral cavity cancer. Assay used: immunoSEQ multiplex PCR; TCRdb lists only in-frame clones, some missing. This sample has 14,000 or so clones, with roughly three fifths found just once. The sequences come from PBMCs, collected before nivolumab (anti-PD-1) treatment. The receptors stem from a person aged 40 to 85 with oral cavity squamous cell carcinoma.

This clone was observed a few times. The rearrangement joins TRBV4-1 to TRBJ2-1; D is unresolved. V was pared by 4 bases and J by 0 bases, with 7 bases between. The CDR3 loop spans 14 amino acids. Looked up from germline, CDR1 is MGHRA and CDR2 is YSYEKL. Written as DNA, the CDR3 is TGCGCCAGCAGCCCAACGAGCTCCTACAATGAGCAGTTCTTC. Its translation: CASSPTSSYNEQFF.

The CDR3 spells CASSQLLGNTQYF. The CDR3 region has the DNA TGCGCCAGCAGCCAACTACTTGGAAATACGCAGTATTTT. This chain uses TRBV4-1 with TRBJ2-3; D not resolved. The germline V and J ends were trimmed by 2 bases and 7 bases, with 10 bases remaining between them. The germline V gene encodes CDR1 MGHRA and CDR2 YSYEKL. The CDR3 has 13 residues.

The chain employs TRBV6-6 and TRBJ1-5; D ambiguous. CDR3 length: 14 amino acids. The germline gives CDR1 MNHNY, CDR2 SVGAGI (reference sequence). Deletions cut 2 bases from V and 8 bases from J, with 13 bases between. The CDR3 sequence is CASSYLSEVEPQHF. As DNA, the CDR3 is TGTGCCAGCAGTTACCTCTCGGAGGTGGAGCCCCAGCATTTT.

The CDR3 coding sequence is TGTGCCAGCAGCGGACAGACAGAGACCCAAGAGACCCAGTACTTC. Protein product: CASSGQTETQETQYF. V usage is TRBV9 and J usage is TRBJ2-5, with a weak D call TRBD1 (5 bases). The CDR3 has 15 residues. V was pared by 3 bases and J by 1 base, with 13 bases between. Germline values: CDR1 SGDLS, CDR2 YYNGEE. Full variable domain (rest looked up from reference TRBV9 and TRBJ2-5): DSGVTQTPKHLITATGQRVTLRCSPRSGDLSVYWYQQSLDQGLQFLIQYYNGEERAKGNILERFSAQQFPDLHSELNLSSLELGDSALYFCASSGQTETQETQYFGPGTRLLVL.

V gene TRBV5-1 combines with J gene TRBJ1-3, with TRBD1 as a possible D gene (6 bases). The germline V gene has CDR1 SGHRS and CDR2 YFSETQ. The CDR3 sequence is 15 residues long. V was clipped by 4 bases and J by 0 bases, with 11 bases between them. The CDR3 reads CASSPTGSSGNTIYF. The CDR3 DNA is TGCGCCAGCAGCCCCACAGGGAGCTCTGGAAACACCATATATTTT.

The V gene is TRBV13, the J gene TRBJ2-4; 10 positions match TRBD2. The CDR3 has 17 amino acids. Germline V gives CDR1 PRHDT, CDR2 FYEKMQ (reference sequence). Germline trimming cut 0 bases from V and 7 bases from J; bases unmatched to any gene: 9. CDR3 protein: CASSLGREREGGNIQYF. As DNA, the CDR3 is TGTGCCAGCAGCTTAGGCCGAGAGCGGGAGGGCGGCAACATTCAGTACTTC.

The rearrangement links TRBV2 to TRBJ2-1; D is unresolved. Between the trimmed V and J ends, which lost 6 bases and 8 bases, there was a span of 8 bases. Germline loops: CDR1 SNHLY, CDR2 FYNNEI. This CDR3 spans 11 amino acids. The CDR3 nucleotides are TGTGCCAGCAGCGACCAGTATGAGCAGTTCTTC. It yields the protein CASSDQYEQFF.

The chain has TRBV29-1 and TRBJ2-1, with D uncertain. This CDR3 region has 10 residues. Per germline, CDR1 SQVTM and CDR2 ANQGSEA. The V end lost 4 bases, the J end lost 5 bases, and 3 bases lay between the germline ends. The CDR3 bases are TGCAGCGTTGGGGACAATGAGCAGTTCTTC. The encoded protein is CSVGDNEQFF.

This clone was picked up a small number of times. The chain carries TRBV2 and TRBJ2-2; D not resolved. The V gene lost 8 bases and the J gene lost 4 bases, with 5 bases spanning the gap. In germline, CDR1 is SNHLY, CDR2 FYNNEI. The CDR3 contains 11 residues. This CDR3 reads CASRSTGELFF. The CDR3 coding sequence is TGTGCCAGCCGGTCCACCGGGGAGCTGTTTTTT.

This sequence joins TRBV7-9 and TRBJ2-5; D unclear. The germline V gene has CDR1 SEHNR and CDR2 FQNEAQ (reference sequence). V lost 5 bases and J lost 5, with 12 bases in between. The CDR3 covers 13 residues. The CDR3 loop is CASSAWAVETQYF. In nucleotides, the CDR3 is TGTGCCAGCAGCGCCTGGGCCGTGGAGACCCAGTACTTC. The whole variable domain, filled in from reference TRBV7-9 and TRBJ2-5, reads DTGVSQNPRHKITKRGQNVTFRCDPISEHNRLYWYRQTLGQGPEFLTYFQNEAQLEKSRLLSDRFSAERPKGSFSTLEIQRTEQGDSAMYLCASSAWAVETQYFGPGTRLLVL.

The chain recombines TRBV9 with TRBJ1-2; D is undetermined. Germline V gene sequence: CDR1 SGDLS, CDR2 YYNGEE. The CDR3 contains 12 residues. The V end was cut by 0 bases, the J end by 7 bases, with 7 bases between. CDR3 region: CASSVEVGGYTF. The CDR3 DNA reads TGTGCCAGCAGCGTAGAAGTTGGTGGCTACACCTTC.

The gene calls are TRBV30 and TRBJ1-6; D remains unclear. Per germline, CDR1 GTSNPN and CDR2 SVGIG (reference sequence). The CDR3 length is 14 residues. Trimming pared 5 bases from V and 7 bases from J, leaving 15 bases between. The CDR3 bases are TGTGCCTGGGGAGGACGCGGGCCAAATTCACCCCTCCACTTT. Amino acids: CAWGGRGPNSPLHF.

This clone showed up just a few times. The J gene is TRBJ2-2, the V gene TRBV7-9; 7 nucleotides agree with TRBD1. V lost 4 bases to trimming and J lost 2 bases; unmatched junction nucleotides: 13. Per the germline V gene, CDR1 is SEHNR and CDR2 is FQNEAQ (reference sequence). The CDR3 has 18 residues. As DNA, the CDR3 is TGTGCCAGCAGCTCCGTTTTCGTGGGACAGCTCAACACCGGGGAGCTGTTTTTT. Translating gives CASSSVFVGQLNTGELFF. Drawing the rest from reference TRBV7-9 and TRBJ2-2, the complete variable domain is DTGVSQNPRHKITKRGQNVTFRCDPISEHNRLYWYRQTLGQGPEFLTYFQNEAQLEKSRLLSDRFSAERPKGSFSTLEIQRTEQGDSAMYLCASSSVFVGQLNTGELFFGEGSRLTVL.

The DNA for the CDR3 is TGCGCCAGCAGTTACAGGTTAGGTGAGCAGTTCTTC. This codes for CASSYRLGEQFF. The J gene is TRBJ2-1, the V gene TRBV10-1, with D perhaps TRBD1 (5 bases). The CDR3 is 12 amino acids. V lost 5 bases to trimming and J lost 9 bases, with 11 bases between them. Germline V gene lookup returns CDR1 WNHNN and CDR2 SYGVQD (reference sequence).

This chain joins TRBV25-1 and TRBJ2-3; 7 bases fit TRBD1. This CDR3 is built from 15 residues. Germline CDR1 and CDR2: MGHDK and SYGVNS. The trim removed 8 bases at V and 4 bases at J, leaving 12 bases unmatched. This CDR3 is CASRQQGPIADTQYF. The CDR3 nucleotides read TGTGCCAGCCGTCAACAGGGGCCGATCGCAGATACGCAGTATTTT.

Only a few counts were recorded for this clone. This chain links TRBV27 with TRBJ1-2; TRBD1 matches at 7 bases. Germline CDR1 reads MNHEY; CDR2 reads SMNVEV (reference sequence). There are 13 residues in the CDR3. Trimming at V came to 6 bases and at J to 12 bases, leaving 13 bases not matched to a gene. The CDR3 loop is CASSRGQGGSDTF. The CDR3 DNA sequence: TGTGCCAGCAGCCGAGGTCAGGGGGGCTCGGACACCTTC.

In this sample, this clone turned up once. CDR3 sequence: CASSARSDQPQHF. DNA of the CDR3: TGTGCCAGCAGTGCCCGGAGTGATCAGCCCCAGCATTTT. This chain links TRBV6-1 with TRBJ1-5; D unclear. The V end lost 4 bases, the J end lost 5 bases, and 9 bases lay between the germline ends. The CDR3 spans 13 residues. CDR1 and CDR2 from the germline V gene are MNHNS and SASEGT.

J is TRBJ1-2 and V is TRBV27; TRBD1 is a possible D gene (6 bases). Trimming cost V 3 bases and J 5 bases, with 10 bases left between them. Germline V gene lookup returns CDR1 MNHEY and CDR2 SMNVEV (reference sequence). This CDR3 spans 13 amino acids. In nucleotides, the CDR3 is TGTGCCAGCAGTTTGCGGCAGGGGTATGGCTACACCTTC. Translating it yields CASSLRQGYGYTF.

This clone showed up just a few times. The chain couples TRBV11-2 to TRBJ2-1; D gene unclear. This CDR3 is 16 amino acids long. Trimming took 4 bases from V and 4 from J, leaving 17 bases between them. Germline V gene sequence: CDR1 SGHAT, CDR2 FQNNGV. This chain's CDR3 is CASSSLGPHHYNEQFF. As DNA, the CDR3 is TGTGCCAGCAGCTCTTTAGGCCCCCACCATTACAATGAGCAGTTCTTC.

This chain joins TRBV5-1 and TRBJ1-2, with D possibly TRBD1 on 6 matching bases. The germline V gene has CDR1 SGHRS and CDR2 YFSETQ. This CDR3 is 14 amino acids long. V shed 4 bases and J shed 9 bases, with 19 bases lying between them. The CDR3 spells CASSPETGSRSYTF. The CDR3 coding sequence is TGCGCCAGCAGCCCGGAGACAGGATCTAGGAGCTACACCTTC.

This clone was seen only once. The J gene is TRBJ2-1, the V gene TRBV5-1, with 7 bases fitting TRBD2. Trimming cost V 3 bases and J 7 bases; bases outside gene matches: 4. Per the germline V gene, CDR1 is SGHRS and CDR2 is YFSETQ. The CDR3 consists of 13 residues. The CDR3 loop reads CASSWTRRNEQFF. CDR3 nucleotides: TGCGCCAGCAGCTGGACTAGGAGAAATGAGCAGTTCTTC.

The rearrangement links TRBV6-6 to TRBJ1-1; D uncertain. The V gene's germline CDR1 is MNHNY and CDR2 SVGAGI (reference sequence). The V and J ends lost 7 bases and 1 base respectively, with 10 bases between them. The length of the CDR3 is 13 residues. CDR3 region: CASMLGTNTEAFF. The CDR3 coding sequence is TGTGCCAGCATGTTGGGAACGAACACTGAAGCTTTCTTT.

The chain uses TRBV4-1 and TRBJ1-5; D is possibly TRBD1 (6 bases). The CDR3 covers 15 residues. V was cut by 4 bases and J by 1 base, with 11 bases left in between. CDR1 and CDR2 (germline): MGHRA, YSYEKL. CDR3 nucleotides: TGCGCCAGCAGCCCAGGGGATCGCAGCAATCAGCCCCAGCATTTT. It yields the protein CASSPGDRSNQPQHF.

This clone was recorded only once. The chain employs TRBV7-9 and TRBJ2-7; D possibly corresponds to TRBD1 (5 bases). From germline, CDR1 is SEHNR and CDR2 FQNEAQ (reference sequence). The CDR3 extends over 12 amino acids. Trimming stripped 3 bases from V and 7 bases from J, with 10 bases between. CDR3 sequence: CASSFSRTEQYF. The CDR3 DNA reads TGTGCCAGCAGCTTTTCACGGACAGAGCAGTACTTC.

The CDR3 coding sequence is TGTGCCTGGAGAGGGGGGGCAGATACGCAGTATTTT. Its protein is CAWRGGADTQYF. The V and J genes are TRBV30 and TRBJ2-3, with D possibly matching TRBD2 (7 bases). Germline V CDR1 and CDR2: GTSNPN, SVGIG (reference sequence). The length of the CDR3 is 12 residues. V gave up 3 bases and J gave up 4 bases, with 8 bases separating them.

CDR3 sequence reads: CASSLNVNWGDGYTF. The CDR3 bases are TGTGCCAGCAGCTTAAACGTTAATTGGGGGGATGGCTACACCTTC. The chain combines TRBV7-2 with TRBJ1-2; a possible D gene is TRBD1 (5 bases). The CDR3 covers 15 residues. Germline CDR1 reads SGHTA; CDR2 reads FQGNSA. The V end was cut by 2 bases, the J end by 6 bases, with 16 bases between.

In its sample, this clone was seen a few times. V usage is TRBV5-1 and J usage is TRBJ2-7; D perhaps matches TRBD1 (6 bases). The V end was cut by 0 bases, the J end by 3 bases, with 10 bases between. The CDR3 sequence is 14 residues long. Germline V lookup: CDR1 SGHRS, CDR2 YFSETQ. In nucleotides, the CDR3 is TGCGCCAGCAGCTTGGTACCGGACAGCTACGAGCAGTACTTC. This gives the protein CASSLVPDSYEQYF.

The genes are TRBV5-1 and TRBJ2-3; 14 positions match TRBD2. The germline gives CDR1 SGHRS, CDR2 YFSETQ. CDR3 length: 16 amino acids. Trimming cost V 5 bases and J 3 bases; bases outside gene matches: 5. CDR3 in amino acids: CASRTGTSGSTDTQYF. Here the CDR3 DNA reads TGCGCCAGCAGAACCGGGACTAGCGGGAGTACAGATACGCAGTATTTT.

The chain employs TRBV6-5 and TRBJ2-1; a possible D gene is TRBD2 (6 bases). Trimming stripped 9 bases from V and 4 bases from J, with 13 bases between. Germline loops: CDR1 MNHEY, CDR2 SVGAGI. The CDR3 covers 13 residues. The CDR3 bases are TGTGCCAGTATTACTCGGGAGTACAATGAGCAGTTCTTC. Amino acids: CASITREYNEQFF.

This clone was recorded a few times. This chain connects TRBV7-9 to TRBJ1-5, with D maybe TRBD1 (5 bases). The V end lost 8 bases, the J end lost 2 bases, and 13 bases lay between the germline ends. This CDR3 contains 14 residues. Per germline, CDR1 SEHNR and CDR2 FQNEAQ (reference sequence). The CDR3 loop reads CASSGGLGNQPQHF. As DNA, the CDR3 is TGTGCCAGCTCGGGGGGTCTCGGCAATCAGCCCCAGCATTTT.

As for this clone: The junction differs from germline at one of its ends, possibly a read error. This chain joins TRBV2 and TRBJ2-7; D ambiguous. CDR3 size: 11 residues. Germline V gene sequence: CDR1 SNHLY, CDR2 FYNNEI. The CDR3: CASSVDTSSSF. The CDR3 DNA sequence: TGTGCCAGCAGTGTTGACACCTCATCGTCGTTC.

The chain joins TRBV19 to TRBJ2-7; 8 nucleotides align to TRBD2. This CDR3 has 13 residues. The J segment lost 6 bases and the V segment lost 5 bases, leaving 6 bases of the junction unmatched. The germline CDR1 and CDR2 sequences are LNHDA and SQIVND (reference sequence). In DNA form, the CDR3 reads TGTGCCAGTAGTGGTTTGCGGGGGGTCGAGCAGTACTTC. Protein sequence: CASSGLRGVEQYF.